This record looks at one T cell receptor (beta chain) sequence and its context. The sample holds a few counts of this clone. It lacks a known antigen. Base qualities are missing; no much larger clone stands one base away. The data stem from a study of cytomegalovirus exposure and HLA in healthy donors (dated 2017 in TCRdb). The study in broad terms: In an earlier analysis of around 540 of the donors, about 270 Gb of sequence data and 90 million to 130 million unique TCR beta sequences from about 180 million T cells were reported. An early release covering over 500 HLA-typed donors comprised about 290 gigabases of sequencing data and about 90 million unique TCR sequences. The genetic ancestry cluster associated with self-reported Caucasian donors included around four fifths of the roughly 360 genotyped donors. The study aimed to test whether cataloging public T cell receptors could reveal signatures of past pathogen exposure. Using immunosequencing, the study profiled T cell repertoires from about 620 subjects and related those repertoires to cytomegalovirus serostatus. Besides the first cohort of about 730 subjects, a separate validation cohort made up of around 120 different subjects was used. The study combined high-throughput TCR immunosequencing, statistical association of individual TCRs with disease status, and machine learning to predict cytomegalovirus infection status. To study patterns of TCR occurrence, a later analysis re-analyzed previously published TCR beta repertoires from more than 550 donors and added high-resolution HLA genotyping. Rather than using new phenotypic data, the later analysis identified candidate immune exposures from TCR beta sequences and from how often those sequences occurred across donors. An earlier analysis of about 600 of the donors used high-throughput TCR beta sequencing to judge whether each TCR beta V gene segment behaved as functional or pseudogenic. Donor age, sex, ethnicity and CMV serostatus were compiled together with the repertoire data. A later genetic analysis took genome-wide SNP genotypes for about 55% of the 666 donors and used that subset as a discovery cohort. Every repertoire in the discovery cohort had been generated on one and the same sequencing platform. Both class I and class II loci were covered by HLA typing, at four-digit resolution. Typing coverage varied by locus: roughly 629-630 donors for A, B, C, DRB1 and DQB1; approximately 520 for DQA1; about 590 for DPA1; 450 to 480 for DPB1. Roughly 5 DR-DQ haplotypes were handled as single units for association and clustering, since linkage in the cohort was strong. Among some 410 genotyped donors of the cohort, an average of around 240,000 unique TCR beta nucleotide sequences were sequenced per donor, about a sixth of them non-productive.

In total, approximately 700 healthy bone marrow donors made up the cohort. Cohort members were all nominally healthy when sampled, although unrecorded immune exposures were likely present. The donor tested CMV seropositive, placing the donor among the roughly 270 seropositive members of the cohort. Each donor provided a peripheral blood sample, and peripheral blood mononuclear cells were used for TCR beta sequencing. The Qiagen DNeasy Blood Extraction Kit was used to extract genomic DNA from the blood cell samples. Library creation used the immunoSEQ multiplex PCR assay. The multiplex PCR relied on a mix of 60 forward primers for TCR Vbeta segments and 13 reverse primers for TCR Jbeta segments. The CDR3 region of rearranged TCR beta genes was amplified from genomic DNA with a multiplex PCR assay. The amplified TCR beta libraries were sequenced on the Illumina HiSeq System as 87-base-pair reads. The study's processing was this. In a later analysis, roughly 80 million unique TCR beta chains were counted across the roughly 610 repertoires, and roughly 11 million of these chains were shared by at least two donors. Raw reads were error-corrected and collapsed into unique sequences with a nearest-neighbor algorithm that merged closely related sequences to remove PCR and sequencing errors. To assign V, D and J gene segments, CDR3 sequences were aligned to IMGT reference sequences. For a sequence to be retained, at least a six-nucleotide match to both a V gene segment and a J gene segment was required. Rearrangements were classified as productive when the CDR3 lacked stop codons and remained in frame with V and J, and all other rearrangements were classified as non-productive. CDR3 was defined according to IMGT convention as the region running from the second conserved V-encoded cysteine to the conserved J-encoded phenylalanine. The earlier analysis of 550 to 650 of the donors excluded any sequence lacking an unambiguous match to a single V gene segment. An earlier analysis of 500 to 700 of the donors classified V segments as functional when productive rearrangements were above 56.7% and as segregating when the standard deviation between donors was above 5%. A statistical classification framework was developed to diagnose cytomegalovirus status using the catalog of TCR beta chain sequences. V and J gene assignment, in a later analysis, came from comparing TCR nucleotide sequences with IMGT/GENE-DB human TR gene sequences. In a later analysis, CDR3 sequences and most-parsimonious VDJ recombination scenarios were assigned using the TCRdist pipeline. In a later analysis, each TCR beta chain was defined by its CDR3 amino acid sequence together with its V-gene family, and reads without a unique V-gene family were excluded. In a later analysis, a few hundred highly shared, low-generation-probability nucleotide sequences were removed to address suspected cross-contamination and a sequencing artifact. In a later analysis, a clonal expansion index for each public chain was calculated from normalized within-repertoire ranks of inferred template counts. In a later analysis, generation probabilities were computed with a VDJ recombination model fitted to out-of-frame rearrangements, and the resulting probabilities were checked against IGoR. In a later analysis, TCR-TCR, TCR-HLA and TCR-CMV co-occurrence was scored with hypergeometric tests, and a repertoire-size bias correction was applied to TCR pairs. To estimate false discovery rates, a later analysis permuted the HLA or CMV assignments 20 times. In a later analysis, co-occurring TCRs were grouped using DBSCAN, and TCRdist sequence similarity was added for clustering within HLA-allele-positive subsets. For co-occurrence clustering, repertoires with fewer than 30,000 or more than 120,000 public chains were excluded, along with a handful of repertoires with anomalous nucleotide sharing. Here the immuneACCESS table is served through TCRdb, limited to in-frame sequences with V and J called. Missing clones are a known gap in these copies; in checked studies unresolved V genes cover under half, and the rest lacks a known reason. The DNA gave D and trimming, while V, J and clone size come from that table. Counted in this sample were 150,000 to 200,000 clones; about four fifths of them appeared once. The ten largest clones take up 8.5% of the sample.

Points the paper makes about the study in general: The sequencing pipeline was judged likely to have produced a cluster of highly shared sequence variants as a technical artifact. Because HLA typing was unavailable for some donors at each locus, only the typed subset was used in association tests. Strong co-occurrence of HLA alleles, especially DR and DQ, made assigning TCR associations to individual alleles difficult. Immune exposure information for the cohort was limited to CMV serostatus. The earlier analysis of approximately 540 of the donors excluded around 17 rarely observed V segments, including chromosome 9 orphons, because counts were too low. A later analysis found that most CMV-associated TCR beta chains appeared HLA-restricted, with HLA associations seemingly driven largely by CMV exposure. In vitro tests confirmed that three of the cytomegalovirus-associated TCR beta chains recognize cytomegalovirus antigens. Correlated functional status among segregating V segments might be attributable to linkage disequilibrium, but an unknown experimental factor could not be ruled out. Presence/absence analyses assumed roughly uniform sequencing depth across donors, an assumption that may not hold. In an earlier analysis of approximately 590 of the donors, most TCR beta V segments appeared in productive rearrangements about 87% or about 30% of the time, broadly matching IMGT annotations. In this cohort, only TCR beta chains were sequenced, and detectable features were limited by the absence of alpha or paired-chain data. The classifier was reported to diagnose cytomegalovirus status with high specificity and sensitivity in both the original cohort and the validation cohort. A later genetic analysis reported fewer N-insertions in productive TCRs among donors in an Asian-associated ancestry cluster than the roughly 620-donor mean. The study listed over 150 TCR beta chains as associated with cytomegalovirus. Most TCR sequences were seen in very few donors, while some public TCRs were found in many individuals. A further reported finding was that TCR beta sequences accurately predicted the HLA-A and HLA-B alleles for most subjects in the first cohort. In a later analysis, HLA-associated TCR beta chains were found to be more clonally expanded and to have lower generation probabilities than equally common non-associated chains. According to a later analysis, TCR association rates differed among HLA loci, with DRB1 alleles showing the most associated TCRs and HLA-C alleles showing the fewest. In a later analysis, some 18,000 TCR beta sequences were associated with specific HLA alleles at a false discovery rate of 0.05. According to a later analysis, parvovirus B19, influenza, CMV and Epstein-Barr virus appeared linked to several top co-occurrence clusters. An association between a missense DCLRE1C variant and V-gene and J-gene trimming of TCR beta chains was found in a later genetic analysis and replicated in an independent cohort. According to the authors, the approach could potentially be generalized to other disease states and immunological phenotypes.

The material sequenced was PBMCs. This clonotype originated in a male donor in good health and CMV-seropositive.

The DNA sequence is TGTGCCAGCAGTTTAAGGGACAGCGATTTTCAGCCCCAGCATTTT. The encoded protein is CASSLRDSDFQPQHF. The rearrangement combines TRBV28 with TRBJ1-5, with TRBD1 identical over 7 junction bases. Inclusive of the bounding cysteine and phenylalanine, the CDR3 is 15 residues long. Solely the CDR3 DNA is kept, with 45 bases framed from the first base. Sequences MDHEN (CDR1) and SYDVKM (CDR2) are obtained from the germline V gene. After removal of 2 bases from V and 6 bases from J, the junction retains 7 bases not matched to a gene.